The entry that follows covers one T cell receptor beta chain sequence. It lacks a known antigen. No much larger clone is present one base from it, and per-base qualities are unavailable. The library was made by the immunoSEQ multiplex PCR assay. TCRdb took this table from immuneACCESS and kept in-frame rearrangements with V and J called. Such tables lack part of the clones; where checked against another copy, unresolved V genes explain under half of the gap, and the rest is unexplained. The sample profile shows tens of thousands of clones; roughly 80% of them were found once. The top ten hold 0.75% to 0.85% of the sample. This entry comes from a study of radiotherapy plus CTLA-4 blockade in lung cancer (dated by TCRdb to 2017 to 2018). About the full investigation: Among the enrolled patients, about 19% had an objective response, and about 29% reached disease control. The study at large found these results: TCR clones derived from tumors expanded in peripheral blood after treatment with radiotherapy and ipilimumab. Early dynamic changes in blood T cell clones, together with increased serum interferon-beta after radiation, were reported as the strongest predictors of response.

The study tested focal radiation therapy combined with CTLA-4 blockade (ipilimumab) in patients with chemo-refractory metastatic non-small-cell lung cancer. From its cysteine to its phenylalanine, the CDR3 spans 13 amino acids. The read is trimmed to its CDR3 DNA, 39 bases read in frame from base 1. The germline V gene provides CDR1 KGHSH and CDR2 LQKENI. Trimming at the junction amounts to 6 bases on V and 8 bases on J, and the germline ends lie 16 bases apart. Sequences were derived from peripheral blood, sampled from a patient treated with radiotherapy plus ipilimumab. Here the chain combines TRBV18 and TRBJ2-5, with no confident D gene call. This TCR was sampled from a human donor with non-small cell lung cancer who had stable disease on radiotherapy plus ipilimumab. The nucleotides read TGTGCCAGCTCCTTTTCGACCCCGAACACCCAGTACTTC. The encoded protein is CASSFSTPNTQYF.